This passage covers 30 T cell receptor beta chains from one sample sequenced in a study of CD8+ T cells in alopecia areata. Markers used for sorting pooled cutaneous lymph node cells were CD4, CD8alpha, NKG2D, NKG2ACE and others. Reverse transcription of extracted RNA yielded cDNA, which provided the sequencing template. Sequenced by immunoSEQ multiplex PCR; TCRdb stores in-frame clones only, minus some. Listed for the sample are about 19,000 clones, none seen a single time. Specimen: CD8+ T cells sorted from a lymph node. All receptors derive from a C3H/HeJ mouse with alopecia areata. For the strain, the MHC haplotype given is H2-k.

In its sample, this clone was seen many times. Germline and genes: mouse. The CDR3 extends 4 residues past the end of the read, so its final part is completed from the germline J gene. V gene TRBV13-2 combines with J gene TRBJ2-5; D may be TRBD2 (7 bases). Germline loops: CDR1 NNHNN, CDR2 SYGAGS (reference sequence). The CDR3 runs to 14 residues. The chain's CDR3 is CASGEGGREDTQYF. CDR3 bases read: TGTGCCAGCGGTGAAGGGGGGCGCGAAGAC.

This clone has only a few counts. Gene names are the mouse ones. The read terminates 4 residues before the CDR3 end, so the remaining end is supplied by the germline J gene. The chain uses TRBV13-1 and TRBJ2-5; 14 nucleotides align to TRBD2. From germline, CDR1 is NSHNY and CDR2 SYGAGN. The CDR3 is made up of 17 amino acids. V gave up 2 bases and J gave up 0 bases; unmatched junction bases: 2. CDR3 residues: CASSEGLGGLNQDTQYF. Partial CDR3 DNA: TGTGCCAGCAGTGAGGGACTGGGGGGGCTTAACCAAGAC.

Ten or more counts support this clone. Here the gene names and germline are mouse. Read sequence stops 4 residues before the CDR3 end, and the germline J gene provides the missing end. The chain employs TRBV13-3 and TRBJ2-7, with 7 bases aligning to TRBD1. This CDR3 comprises 13 residues. CDR1 NNHDY and CDR2 SYVADS come from the germline V gene. The DNA read from the CDR3 is TGTGCCAGCAGTGCTGACAGGGTGAAT. It yields the protein CASSADRVN. The full CDR3 sequence reads CASSADRVNEQYF.

Concerning this clone: All gene names here are mouse names. The read finishes 4 residues shy of the CDR3 end, and the germline J gene is used to complete it. This chain connects TRBV13-3 to TRBJ2-1; weak D call: TRBD1 (6 bases). Trimming removed 2 bases from V and 1 base from J, with 10 bases in between. Germline-derived CDR1 and CDR2 are NNHDY and SYVADS. The CDR3 length is 15 residues. The sequenced CDR3 bases are TGTGCCAGCAGTGAACCGGGACAAAACTATGCT. Translated: CASSEPGQNYA. The complete CDR3 protein is CASSEPGQNYAEQFF.

A note on this clone: TCRdb's protein and the translated DNA diverge at residue 13; the protein reported here is the translation of the DNA. These gene names are mouse names. The read halts 3 residues ahead of the CDR3 end, with the missing end drawn from the germline J gene. The J gene is TRBJ1-3, the V gene TRBV1; 10 bases are shared with TRBD1. In germline, CDR1 is NSQYPW, CDR2 LRSPGD (reference sequence). The CDR3 has 16 residues. The V segment lost 3 bases and the J segment 3 bases; nucleotides outside the gene matches: 5. This chain's CDR3 is CTCSASGTGVGNTLYF. The DNA read from the CDR3 is TGCACCTGCAGTGCCTCCGGGACAGGGGTTGGAAATACG.

In this sample, this clone turned up many times. Gene names and germline match the mouse. The read ends 4 residues before the CDR3 terminus; that terminus is restored from the germline J gene. The chain has TRBV13-3 and TRBJ1-4; a weak D match, TRBD1 (6 bases). Germline lookup yields CDR1 NNHDY and CDR2 SYVADS. CDR3 length equals 12 residues. CDR3 in amino acids: CASRGQIERLFF. The DNA read from the CDR3 is TGTGCCAGCAGAGGACAGATCGAA.

As concerns this clone: At residue 11, the translated DNA and the protein in TCRdb do not agree; the protein given here is derived from the DNA. Any gene name here is a mouse gene name. The read gets to within 3 residues of the CDR3 end, and the germline J gene fills in the rest. The chain couples TRBV31 to TRBJ1-6; D gene ambiguous. TRBJ1-6 is labeled an ORF, and its function is uncertain. V was pared by 3 bases and J by 3 bases, with 9 bases between. Germline V lookup: CDR1 GKSSPN, CDR2 SITVG. This CDR3 contains 14 residues. CDR3 sequence: CAWSEQNYNSPLYF. The sequenced part of the CDR3 DNA is TGTGCCTGGAGCGAACAAAACTATAATTCGCCC.

At least ten counts were recorded for this clone. Gene names and germline refer to mouse. The read is 4 residues too short to cover the CDR3 end, so that end is filled in from the germline J gene. This chain links TRBV13-3 with TRBJ2-1; perhaps TRBD2 as D (7 bases). Trimming shortened V by 3 bases and J by 6 bases, and 10 bases separated the two germline ends. CDR3 length: 13 residues. The germline V gene encodes CDR1 NNHDY and CDR2 SYVADS. The DNA read from the CDR3 is TGTGCCAGCAGTGTAAGGGGGGCTGCT. Its protein product is CASSVRGAA. The whole CDR3 protein reads CASSVRGAAEQFF.

This clone was detected many times. At residue 12, the TCRdb amino acid sequence and the translated nucleotide sequence differ, so the protein here is the DNA translation. The gene symbols are mouse symbols. Read data end 3 residues before the CDR3 end; the end is taken from the germline J gene. This chain joins TRBV19 and TRBJ1-3; D is possibly TRBD1 (5 bases). Per germline, CDR1 FNHDT and CDR2 SITEND (reference sequence). The CDR3 has 15 residues. Deletions cut 0 bases from V and 0 bases from J, with 7 bases between. The chain's CDR3 is CASSIGQHSGNTLYF. The part of the CDR3 DNA that was read is TGTGCCAGCAGTATAGGACAGCATTCTGGAAATACG.

This clone rates as medium-sized. The genes and germline here are from mouse. The read finishes 4 residues shy of the CDR3 end, and the germline J gene is used to complete it. The chain uses TRBV12-2 and TRBJ2-7, with 8 bases fitting TRBD2. The J segment lost 3 bases and the V segment lost 0 bases, leaving 3 bases of the junction unmatched. This CDR3 is 14 amino acids long. From germline, CDR1 is SGHLS and CDR2 HYDKME. CDR3 protein: CASSLPDWDYEQYF. The CDR3 bases that were read are TGTGCCAGCTCTCTCCCGGACTGGGACTAT.

This clone was counted a few times. Gene names follow the mouse nomenclature. The CDR3 goes on 4 residues after the read ends, and that part is filled in from the germline J gene. This rearrangement joins TRBV13-3 to TRBJ2-5, with D possibly matching TRBD1 (5 bases). Germline loops: CDR1 NNHDY, CDR2 SYVADS. Trimming shortened V by 0 bases and J by 0 bases, and 11 bases separated the two germline ends. The CDR3 covers 16 residues. The CDR3 DNA, read in part, is TGTGCCAGCAGTGATGTAGGCGACAGTAACCAAGAC. This codes for CASSDVGDSNQD. From start to end, the CDR3 is CASSDVGDSNQDTQYF.

Details on this clone: Gene names and germline match the mouse. With the read ending 4 residues before the CDR3 end, the germline J gene is used to fill in that end. The rearrangement joins TRBV17 to TRBJ2-7; TRBD2 matches at 9 bases. V gave up 0 bases and J gave up 0 bases; unmatched junction bases: 6. This CDR3 has 17 residues. Germline V gene lookup returns CDR1 MNHDT and CDR2 YYDKIL. Incomplete CDR3 DNA: TGTGCTAGCAGTAGAGACTGGGGGGGACCGAGCTCCTAT. Amino acid sequence: CASSRDWGGPSSY. The whole CDR3 sequence reads CASSRDWGGPSSYEQYF.

In the case of this clone: Any gene name here is a mouse gene name. The read terminates 4 residues ahead of where the CDR3 ends, so the germline J gene completes it. V and J are TRBV16 and TRBJ2-3, with 9 bases lining up with TRBD2. The CDR3 consists of 14 residues. Trimming cost V 5 bases and J 3 bases; bases outside gene matches: 3. Germline CDR1 SGHSA, CDR2 FRNQAP. The CDR3 loop is CASSADWGAETLYF. Incomplete CDR3 DNA: TGTGCAAGCAGCGCCGACTGGGGGGCAGAA.

In this sample, this clone turned up many times. Mouse names are used for the genes. The CDR3 goes on 4 residues after the read ends, and that part is filled in from the germline J gene. V usage is TRBV13-2 and J usage is TRBJ2-7; 8 bases are shared with TRBD1. Germline V lookup: CDR1 NNHNN, CDR2 SYGAGS (reference sequence). With V trimmed by 2 bases and J by 0 bases, 4 bases remained unmatched. The CDR3 length is 15 residues. CDR3 DNA, as far as it was read: TGTGCCAGCGGTGAGGGCAGGGGGCGCTCCTAT. Amino acids: CASGEGRGRSY. The entire CDR3 reads CASGEGRGRSYEQYF.

This clone was picked up many times. Mouse names are used for the genes. The read terminates 4 residues ahead of where the CDR3 ends, so the germline J gene completes it. This sequence joins TRBV13-3 and TRBJ2-1; possibly TRBD2 for D (6 bases). V lost 3 bases and J 0 bases, leaving 13 bases between the germline ends. The V gene's germline CDR1 is NNHDY and CDR2 SYVADS. This CDR3 region has 16 residues. Incomplete CDR3 DNA: TGTGCCAGCAGTGGCGGGACTCATATTAACTATGCT. This sequence encodes CASSGGTHINYA. The full CDR3 protein is CASSGGTHINYAEQFF.

In this sample, this clone turned up a few times. TCRdb's protein and the DNA translation differ at residue 10; the protein here comes from the DNA. The gene names given are mouse names. From the germline J gene comes the end of the CDR3, since the read stops 3 residues before it. The rearrangement links TRBV19 to TRBJ1-3; weak D call: TRBD1 (5 bases). Trimming took 6 bases from V and 0 from J, leaving 7 bases between them. There are 13 residues in the CDR3. Germline V gene sequence: CDR1 FNHDT, CDR2 SITEND (reference sequence). The CDR3 protein is CASMDNSGNTLYF. The DNA read from the CDR3 is TGTGCCAGCATGGACAATTCTGGAAATACG.

This clone showed up many times. The genes are named according to mouse. Read data end 4 residues before the CDR3 end; the end is taken from the germline J gene. The chain carries TRBV1 and TRBJ2-7; D is possibly TRBD1 (5 bases). Between the trimmed V and J ends, which lost 1 base and 3 bases, there was a span of 10 bases. Per germline, CDR1 NSQYPW and CDR2 LRSPGD (reference sequence). The CDR3 extends over 14 amino acids. CDR3 sequence: CTCSAVSGLYEQYF. Partial CDR3 DNA: TGCACCTGCAGTGCAGTTTCAGGGCTCTAT.

This clone was found a few times. Mouse names are used for the genes. The read falls 4 residues short of the CDR3 end, and the missing part is taken from the germline J gene. The chain has TRBV19 and TRBJ2-1, with 7 bases matching TRBD1. J lost 6 bases, V lost 4 bases, and 4 bases had no gene match. The CDR3 has 13 amino acids. Germline V gene lookup returns CDR1 FNHDT and CDR2 SITEND (reference sequence). The sequenced CDR3 bases are TGTGCCAGCAGTCGACAGGGAGGTGCT. It is translated as CASSRQGGA. The CDR3 as a whole reads CASSRQGGAEQFF.

This clone was counted a few times. Genes and germline are mouse. The CDR3 end lies 4 residues beyond the end of the read and is filled in from the germline J gene. This chain uses TRBV13-1 with TRBJ2-7, with D unresolved. CDR1 is NSHNY and CDR2 is SYGAGN in the germline V gene. The CDR3 covers 13 residues. V was shortened by 3 bases and J by 0 bases, with 7 bases between the two germline ends. This CDR3 reads CASSAENSYEQYF. The part of the CDR3 DNA that was read is TGTGCCAGCAGTGCAGAAAACTCCTAT.

This clone was seen at least ten times. Genes and germline come from the mouse. The DNA ends 4 residues before the CDR3 does, and the rest of the CDR3 is filled in from the germline J gene. The chain recombines TRBV13-3 with TRBJ2-4; a possible D gene is TRBD1 (5 bases). Germline V gives CDR1 NNHDY, CDR2 SYVADS. This CDR3 has 11 amino acids. The CDR3 DNA, read in part, is TGTGCCAGCAGGCAGGGAAAC. Protein product: CASRQGN. The full-length CDR3 reads as CASRQGNTLYF.

This clone appeared a few times. All gene names here are mouse names. The CDR3 is cut off 4 residues early in the read; its end comes from the germline J gene. The chain carries TRBV1 and TRBJ2-1, with 9 positions matching TRBD1. The CDR3 runs to 16 residues. Losses at the gene ends were 0 bases for V and 4 bases for J; bases not matched to a gene: 4. CDR1 NSQYPW and CDR2 LRSPGD come from the germline V gene (reference sequence). The covered CDR3 bases are TGCACCTGCAGTGCAGATCCACAGGGGGCTTATGCT. Its protein is CTCSADPQGAYA. The whole CDR3 region reads CTCSADPQGAYAEQFF. Drawing the rest from reference TRBV1 and TRBJ2-1, the complete variable domain is VTLLEQNPRWRLVPRGQAVNLRCILKNSQYPWMSWYQQDLQKQLQWLFTLRSPGDKEVKSLPGADYLATRVTDTELRLQVANMSQGRTLYCTCSADPQGAYAEQFFGPGTRLTVL.

This clone was seen ten or more times. Genes here carry mouse names. Sequencing ends 4 residues short of the CDR3 end; the germline J gene provides the rest. The rearrangement links TRBV17 to TRBJ2-1, with a weak D call TRBD2 (6 bases). Deletions cut 0 bases from V and 2 bases from J, with 8 bases between. The CDR3 contains 15 residues. The germline V gene encodes CDR1 MNHDT and CDR2 YYDKIL. CDR3 DNA (partial): TGTGCTAGCAGTAGAGACTGGGGAGACTATGCT. It translates to CASSRDWGDYA. The complete CDR3 protein is CASSRDWGDYAEQFF.

This clone was counted between two and nine times. The genes and germline here are from mouse. The read ends 4 residues shy of where the CDR3 ends; the end is completed using the germline J gene. J is TRBJ2-4 and V is TRBV19; 10 bases match TRBD2. Germline V gene lookup returns CDR1 FNHDT and CDR2 SITEND (reference sequence). The CDR3 is made up of 15 amino acids. J lost 0 bases, V lost 3 bases, and 1 base had no gene match. CDR3 region: CASSRGLGSQNTLYF. The CDR3 bases that were read are TGTGCCAGCAGTAGGGGACTGGGGAGTCAAAAC.

In this sample, this clone turned up a few times. Gene labels here are mouse ones. The read comes to an end 4 residues before the CDR3 does, leaving the germline J gene to fill in the end. The J gene is TRBJ1-2, the V gene TRBV31, with a tentative D call TRBD1 (6 bases). Germline V gene sequence: CDR1 GKSSPN, CDR2 SITVG. V lost 1 base, J lost 2 bases, and 11 bases lay in between. CDR3 length: 14 residues. The CDR3 is CAWSPRDTNSDYTF. The DNA read from the CDR3 is TGTGCCTGGAGTCCAAGGGACACGAACTCC.

This clone showed up many times. The gene names here belong to mouse. The read ends 4 residues early relative to the CDR3; the germline J gene fills the gap. The chain combines TRBV13-3 with TRBJ1-2; maybe TRBD1 (5 bases). This CDR3 has 13 residues. Germline assignment: CDR1 NNHDY and CDR2 SYVADS. CDR3 sequence reads: CASSGHLPPDYTF. CDR3 bases read: TGTGCCAGCAGCGGACACCTTCCCCCC.

As regards this clone: This likely reflects a read error, since a far larger clone is one base away. Germline and genes here are mouse. With the read ending 4 residues before the CDR3 end, the germline J gene is used to fill in that end. This chain uses TRBV5 with TRBJ2-5, with D possibly matching TRBD2 (5 bases). The V gene's germline CDR1 is LGHNA and CDR2 YNLKQL (reference sequence). The CDR3 spans 14 residues. The part of the CDR3 DNA that was read is TGTGCCAGCACCCAAGATTCTGGGAGAGAC. As protein: CASTQDSGRD. The whole CDR3 sequence is CASTQDSGRDTQYF.

This clone appeared a few times. Gene names and germline refer to mouse. The observed sequence ends 4 residues before the CDR3 terminus, with the missing tail filled in from the germline J gene. The chain uses TRBV13-3 and TRBJ2-7, with a weak D call TRBD1 (6 bases). Germline loops: CDR1 NNHDY, CDR2 SYVADS. V lost 1 base and J lost 0, with 8 bases in between. The CDR3 is 14 residues long. The CDR3 loop reads CASSDRDISYEQYF. Partial CDR3 DNA: TGTGCCAGCAGTGATAGGGACATCTCCTAT.

In its sample, this clone was seen many times. The gene symbols are mouse symbols. CDR3 bases read: TGTGCCAGCAGTATAGGGACTGGGGGATTTGCAGAA. It encodes CASSIGTGGFAE. In full, the CDR3 is CASSIGTGGFAETLYF. The chain joins TRBV19 to TRBJ2-3; 10 nucleotides line up with TRBD2. Sequencing ends 4 residues short of the CDR3 end; the germline J gene provides the rest. J was trimmed by 2 bases and V by 0 bases; bases with no gene match: 3. This CDR3 is 16 amino acids long. CDR1 is FNHDT and CDR2 is SITEND in the germline V gene (reference sequence).

With respect to this clone: The listed genes are named as in mouse. The read terminates 4 residues ahead of where the CDR3 ends, so the germline J gene completes it. The rearrangement links TRBV12-2 to TRBJ2-7; 10 bases fit TRBD2. The length of the CDR3 is 15 residues. CDR1 and CDR2 (germline): SGHLS, HYDKME. CDR3 DNA, as far as it was read: TGTGCCAGCTCTCCCTCCGGGACTGGGGTTTAT. The encoded protein is CASSPSGTGVY. The CDR3 in its entirety is CASSPSGTGVYEQYF.

This clone was seen many times. Gene and germline names: mouse. Read data end 4 residues before the CDR3 end; the end is taken from the germline J gene. The chain combines TRBV13-3 with TRBJ2-1, with 7 bases aligning to TRBD1. Germline CDR1 is NNHDY and CDR2 is SYVADS. J lost 1 base, V lost 6 bases, and 1 base had no gene match. The CDR3 is 13 residues long. The CDR3: CASMGQNYAEQFF. CDR3 bases read: TGTGCCAGCATGGGACAGAACTATGCT.